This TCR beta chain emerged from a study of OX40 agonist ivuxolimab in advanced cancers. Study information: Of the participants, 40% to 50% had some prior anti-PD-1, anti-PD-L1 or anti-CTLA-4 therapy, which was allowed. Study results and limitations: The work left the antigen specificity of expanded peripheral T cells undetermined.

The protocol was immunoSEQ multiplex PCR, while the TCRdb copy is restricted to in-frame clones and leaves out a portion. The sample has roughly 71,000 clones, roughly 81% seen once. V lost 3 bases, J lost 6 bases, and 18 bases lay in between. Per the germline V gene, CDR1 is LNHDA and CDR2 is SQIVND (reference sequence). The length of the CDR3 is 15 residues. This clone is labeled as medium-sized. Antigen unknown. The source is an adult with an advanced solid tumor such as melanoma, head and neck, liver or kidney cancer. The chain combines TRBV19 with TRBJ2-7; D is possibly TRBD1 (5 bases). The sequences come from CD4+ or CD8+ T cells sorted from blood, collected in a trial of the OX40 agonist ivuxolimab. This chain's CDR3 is CASSIATGLGREQYF. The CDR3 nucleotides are TGTGCCAGTAGTATTGCCACAGGCCTCGGACGCGAGCAGTACTTC.